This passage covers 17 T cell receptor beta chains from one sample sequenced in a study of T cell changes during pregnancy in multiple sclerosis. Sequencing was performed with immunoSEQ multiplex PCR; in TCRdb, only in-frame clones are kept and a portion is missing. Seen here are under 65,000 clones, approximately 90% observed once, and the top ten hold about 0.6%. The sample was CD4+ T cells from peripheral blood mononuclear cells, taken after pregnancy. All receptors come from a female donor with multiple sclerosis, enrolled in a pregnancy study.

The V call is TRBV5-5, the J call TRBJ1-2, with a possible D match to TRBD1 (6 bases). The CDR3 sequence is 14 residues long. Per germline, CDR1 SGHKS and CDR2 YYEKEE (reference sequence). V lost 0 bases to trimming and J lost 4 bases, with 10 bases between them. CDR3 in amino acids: CASSLVTGSYGYTF. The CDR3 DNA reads TGTGCCAGCAGCTTGGTAACAGGGAGCTATGGCTACACCTTC.

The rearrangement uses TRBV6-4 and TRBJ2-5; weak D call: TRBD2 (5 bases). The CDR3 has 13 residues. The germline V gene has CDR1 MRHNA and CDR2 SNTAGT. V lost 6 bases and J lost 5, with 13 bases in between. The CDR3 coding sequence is TGTGCCAGCAGAGCCGGGCCGGGGGAGACCCAGTACTTC. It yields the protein CASRAGPGETQYF.

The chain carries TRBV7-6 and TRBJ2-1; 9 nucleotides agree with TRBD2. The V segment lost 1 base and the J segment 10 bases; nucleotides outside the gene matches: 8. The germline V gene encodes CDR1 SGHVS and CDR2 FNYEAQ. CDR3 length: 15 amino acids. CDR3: CASSLGGSGGGEQFF. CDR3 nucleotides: TGTGCCAGCAGCTTAGGAGGTAGCGGGGGAGGGGAGCAGTTCTTC.

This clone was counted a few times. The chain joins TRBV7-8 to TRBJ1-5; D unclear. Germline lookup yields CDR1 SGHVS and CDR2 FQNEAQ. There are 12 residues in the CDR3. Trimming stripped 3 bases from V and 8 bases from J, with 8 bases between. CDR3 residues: CASSFRGEPQHF. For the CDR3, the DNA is TGTGCCAGCAGCTTCCGAGGTGAGCCCCAGCATTTT.

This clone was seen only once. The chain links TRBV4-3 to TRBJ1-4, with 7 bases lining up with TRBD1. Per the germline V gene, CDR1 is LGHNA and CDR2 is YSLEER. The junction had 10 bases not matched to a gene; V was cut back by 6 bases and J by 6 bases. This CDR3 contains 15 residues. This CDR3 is CASSSSSGQHEKLFF. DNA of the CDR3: TGCGCCAGCAGTTCCTCTTCGGGACAGCATGAAAAACTGTTTTTT.

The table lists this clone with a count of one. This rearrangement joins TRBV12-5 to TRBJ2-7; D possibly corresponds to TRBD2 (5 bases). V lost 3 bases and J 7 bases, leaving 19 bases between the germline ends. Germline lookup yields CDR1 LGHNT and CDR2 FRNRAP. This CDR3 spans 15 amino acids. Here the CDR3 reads CASGLRGPYGGEQYF. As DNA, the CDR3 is TGTGCTAGTGGTTTACGGGGTCCGTATGGAGGTGAGCAGTACTTC. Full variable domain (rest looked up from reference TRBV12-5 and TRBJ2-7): DARVTQTPRHKVTEMGQEVTMRCQPILGHNTVFWYRQTMMQGLELLAYFRNRAPLDDSGMPKDRFSAEMPDATLATLKIQPSEPRDSAVYFCASGLRGPYGGEQYFGPGTRLTVT.

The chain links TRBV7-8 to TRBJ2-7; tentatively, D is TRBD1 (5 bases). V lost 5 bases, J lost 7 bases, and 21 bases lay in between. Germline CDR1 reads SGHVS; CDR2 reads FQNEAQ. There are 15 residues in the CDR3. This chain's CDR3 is CASSPDGWGAIEQYF. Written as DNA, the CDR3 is TGTGCCAGCAGCCCGGATGGGTGGGGCGCGATTGAGCAGTACTTC.

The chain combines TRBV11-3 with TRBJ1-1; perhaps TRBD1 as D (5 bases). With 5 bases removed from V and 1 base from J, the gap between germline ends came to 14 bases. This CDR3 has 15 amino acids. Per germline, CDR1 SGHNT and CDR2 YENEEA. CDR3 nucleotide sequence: TGTGCCAGCAGCATTACAGGTTCCCCGAACACTGAAGCTTTCTTT. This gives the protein CASSITGSPNTEAFF.

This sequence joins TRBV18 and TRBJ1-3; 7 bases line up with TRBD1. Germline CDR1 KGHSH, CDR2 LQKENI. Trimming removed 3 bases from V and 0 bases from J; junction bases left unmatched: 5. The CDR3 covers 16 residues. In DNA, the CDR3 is TGTGCCAGCTCACCCGCGAGGGGGCTCTCTGGAAACACCATATATTTT. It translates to CASSPARGLSGNTIYF. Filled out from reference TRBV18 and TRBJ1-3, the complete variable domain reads NAGVMQNPRHLVRRRGQEARLRCSPMKGHSHVYWYRQLPEEGLKFMVYLQKENIIDESGMPKERFSAEFPKEGPSILRIQQVVRGDSAAYFCASSPARGLSGNTIYFGEGSWLTVV.

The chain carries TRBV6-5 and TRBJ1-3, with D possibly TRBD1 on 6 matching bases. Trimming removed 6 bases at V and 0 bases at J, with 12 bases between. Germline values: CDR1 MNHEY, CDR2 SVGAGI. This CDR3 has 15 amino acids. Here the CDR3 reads CASRKGQSSGNTIYF. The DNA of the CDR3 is TGTGCCAGCAGGAAGGGACAAAGCTCTGGAAACACCATATATTTT.

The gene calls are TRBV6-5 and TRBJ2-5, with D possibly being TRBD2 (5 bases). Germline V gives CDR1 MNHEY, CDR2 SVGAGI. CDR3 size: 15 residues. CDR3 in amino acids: CALLSPSFYQETQYF. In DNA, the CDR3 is TGTGCGCTCCTCTCGCCTAGCTTTTACCAAGAGACCCAGTACTTC.

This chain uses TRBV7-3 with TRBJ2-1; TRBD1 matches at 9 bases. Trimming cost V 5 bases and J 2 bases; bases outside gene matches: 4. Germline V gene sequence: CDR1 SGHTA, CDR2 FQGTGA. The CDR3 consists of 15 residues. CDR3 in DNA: TGTGCCAGCAGCCCAGACAGGGGGACCTACAATGAGCAGTTCTTC. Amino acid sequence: CASSPDRGTYNEQFF.

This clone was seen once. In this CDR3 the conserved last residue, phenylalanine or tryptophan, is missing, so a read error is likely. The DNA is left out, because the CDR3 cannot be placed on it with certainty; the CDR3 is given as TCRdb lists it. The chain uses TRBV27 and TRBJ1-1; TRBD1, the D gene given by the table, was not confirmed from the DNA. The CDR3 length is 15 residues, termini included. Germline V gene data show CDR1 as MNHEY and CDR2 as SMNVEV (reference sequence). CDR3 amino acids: CASSSNRDGGVIRHL.

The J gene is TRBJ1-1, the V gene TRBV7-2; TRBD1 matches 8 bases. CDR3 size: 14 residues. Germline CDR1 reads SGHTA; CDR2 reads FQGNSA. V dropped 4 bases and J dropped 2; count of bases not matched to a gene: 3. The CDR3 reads CASSWGQANTEAFF. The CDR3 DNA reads TGTGCCAGCAGCTGGGGACAGGCCAACACTGAAGCTTTCTTT. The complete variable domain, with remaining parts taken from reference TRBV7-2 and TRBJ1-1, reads GAGVSQSPSNKVTEKGKDVELRCDPISGHTALYWYRQSLGQGLEFLIYFQGNSAPDKSGLPSDRFSAERTGGSVSTLTIQRTQQEDSAVYLCASSWGQANTEAFFGQGTRLTVV.

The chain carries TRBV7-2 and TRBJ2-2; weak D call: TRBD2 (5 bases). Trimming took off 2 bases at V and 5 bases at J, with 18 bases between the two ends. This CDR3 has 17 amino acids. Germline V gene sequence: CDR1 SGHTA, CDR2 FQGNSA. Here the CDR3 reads CASSLKATMASTGELFF. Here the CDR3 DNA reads TGTGCCAGCAGCTTAAAAGCGACTATGGCTAGTACCGGGGAGCTGTTTTTT.

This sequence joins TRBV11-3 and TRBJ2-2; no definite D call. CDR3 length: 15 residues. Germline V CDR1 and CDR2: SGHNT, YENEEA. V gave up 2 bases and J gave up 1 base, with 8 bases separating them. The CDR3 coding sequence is TGTGCCAGCAGCTTATTGCCAGGGAACACCGGGGAGCTGTTTTTT. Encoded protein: CASSLLPGNTGELFF.

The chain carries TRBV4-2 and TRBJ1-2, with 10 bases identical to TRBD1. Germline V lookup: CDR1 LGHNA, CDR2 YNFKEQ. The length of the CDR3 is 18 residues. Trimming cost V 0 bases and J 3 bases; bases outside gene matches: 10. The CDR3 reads CASSQEWDRGLKDYGYTF. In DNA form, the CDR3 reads TGTGCCAGCAGCCAAGAATGGGACAGGGGTTTAAAGGACTATGGCTACACCTTC.